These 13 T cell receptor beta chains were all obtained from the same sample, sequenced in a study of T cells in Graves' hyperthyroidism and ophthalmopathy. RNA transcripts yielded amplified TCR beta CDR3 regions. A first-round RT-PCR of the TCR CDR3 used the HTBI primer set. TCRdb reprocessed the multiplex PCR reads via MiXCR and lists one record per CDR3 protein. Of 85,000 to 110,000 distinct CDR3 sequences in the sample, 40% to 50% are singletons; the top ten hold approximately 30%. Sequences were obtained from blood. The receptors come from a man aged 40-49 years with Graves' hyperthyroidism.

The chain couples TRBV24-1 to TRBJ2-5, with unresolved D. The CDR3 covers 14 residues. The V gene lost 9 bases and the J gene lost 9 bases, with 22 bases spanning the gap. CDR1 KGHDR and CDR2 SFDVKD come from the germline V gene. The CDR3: CATPLRRRVQPQYF. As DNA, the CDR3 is TGTGCCACCCCCCTGAGAAGGAGAGTTCAGCCCCAGTACTTC.

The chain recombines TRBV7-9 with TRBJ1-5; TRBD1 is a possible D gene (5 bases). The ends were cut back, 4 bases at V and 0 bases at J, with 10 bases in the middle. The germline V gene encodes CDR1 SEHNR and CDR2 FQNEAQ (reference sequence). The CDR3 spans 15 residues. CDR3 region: CASSSPGASNQPQHF. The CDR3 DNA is TGTGCCAGCAGCTCCCCTGGGGCTAGCAATCAGCCCCAGCATTTT.

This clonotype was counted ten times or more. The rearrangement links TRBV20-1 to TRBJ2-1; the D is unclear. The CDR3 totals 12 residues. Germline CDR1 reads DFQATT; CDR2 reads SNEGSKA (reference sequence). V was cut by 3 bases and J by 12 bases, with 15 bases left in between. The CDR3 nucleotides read TGCAGTGCTAGGAACAGCCCCGTAGCGCAGTTCTTC. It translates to CSARNSPVAQFF.

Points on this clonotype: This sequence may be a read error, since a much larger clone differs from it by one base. CDR3 coding DNA: TGCGCCAGCAGCTCGGAGGGGGTGAGCGGGGAGCTGTTTTTT. As protein: CASSSEGVSGELFF. V gene TRBV5-1 combines with J gene TRBJ2-2; D possibly matches TRBD1 or TRBD2 (6 bases each). The V end lost 3 bases, the J end lost 7 bases, and 13 bases lay between the germline ends. The CDR3 is 14 amino acids. The V gene's germline CDR1 is SGHRS and CDR2 YFSETQ. The full variable domain, in which reference TRBV5-1 and TRBJ2-2 provide the parts outside the CDR3, is KAGVTQTPRYLIKTRGQQVTLSCSPISGHRSVSWYQQTPGQGLQFLFEYFSETQRNKGNFPGRFSGRQFSNSRSEMNVSTLELGDSALYLCASSSEGVSGELFFGEGSRLTVL.

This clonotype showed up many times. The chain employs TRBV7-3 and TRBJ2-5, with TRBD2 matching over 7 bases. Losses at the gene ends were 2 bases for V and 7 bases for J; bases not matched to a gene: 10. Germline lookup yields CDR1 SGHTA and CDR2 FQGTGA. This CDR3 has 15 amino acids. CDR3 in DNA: TGTGCCAGCAGCTTATCGGCGGGGGTCGCAGGGACCCAGTACTTC. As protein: CASSLSAGVAGTQYF.

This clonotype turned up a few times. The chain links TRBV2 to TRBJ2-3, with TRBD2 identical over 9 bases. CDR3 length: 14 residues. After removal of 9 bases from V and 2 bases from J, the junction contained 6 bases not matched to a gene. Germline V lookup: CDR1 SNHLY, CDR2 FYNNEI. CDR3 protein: CASSLAGLTDTQYF. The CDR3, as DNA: TGTGCCAGTTCTCTAGCGGGGCTCACAGATACGCAGTATTTT.

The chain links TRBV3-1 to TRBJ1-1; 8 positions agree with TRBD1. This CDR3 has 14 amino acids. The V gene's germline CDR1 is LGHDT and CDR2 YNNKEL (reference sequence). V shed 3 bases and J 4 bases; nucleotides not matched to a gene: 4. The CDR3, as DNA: TGTGCCAGCAGCCATGTCCAGGGGGCCACTGAAGCTTTCTTT. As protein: CASSHVQGATEAFF.

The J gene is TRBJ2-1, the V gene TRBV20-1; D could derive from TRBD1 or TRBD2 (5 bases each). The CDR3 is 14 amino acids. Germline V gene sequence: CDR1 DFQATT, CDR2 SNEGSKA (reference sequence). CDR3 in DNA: TGCGGTGTCTTGGGACCGAGAACCTACAATGAGCAGTTCTTC. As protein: CGVLGPRTYNEQFF.

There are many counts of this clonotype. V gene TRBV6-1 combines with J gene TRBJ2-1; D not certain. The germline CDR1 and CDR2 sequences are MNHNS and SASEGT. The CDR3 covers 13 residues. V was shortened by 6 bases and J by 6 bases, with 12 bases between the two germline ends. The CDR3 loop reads CASRVPSSNEQFF. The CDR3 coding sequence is TGTGCCAGCAGAGTCCCCTCTTCCAATGAGCAGTTCTTC.

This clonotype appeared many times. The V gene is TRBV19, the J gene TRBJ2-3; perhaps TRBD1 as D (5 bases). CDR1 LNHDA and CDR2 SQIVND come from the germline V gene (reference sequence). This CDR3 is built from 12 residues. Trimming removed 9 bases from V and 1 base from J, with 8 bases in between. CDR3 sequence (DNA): TGTGCCAGCAAGACAGGCACAGATACGCAGTATTTT. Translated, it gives CASKTGTDTQYF.

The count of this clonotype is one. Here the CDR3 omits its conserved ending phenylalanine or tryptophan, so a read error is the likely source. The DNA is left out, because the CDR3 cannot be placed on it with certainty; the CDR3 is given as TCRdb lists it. This CDR3 reads CASSSGTSVNT. The chain has TRBV5-1 and TRBJ2-6; the tabulated D call, TRBD2, remains unverified against the DNA. Germline V lookup: CDR1 SGHRS, CDR2 YFSETQ. The CDR3 is 11 residues long, ends included.

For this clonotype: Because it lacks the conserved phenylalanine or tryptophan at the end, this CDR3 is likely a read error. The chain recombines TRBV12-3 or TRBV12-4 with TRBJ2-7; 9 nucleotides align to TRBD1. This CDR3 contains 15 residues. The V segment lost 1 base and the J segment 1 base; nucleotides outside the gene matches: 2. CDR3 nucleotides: TGTGCCAGCAGTTTAGAACAGGGGGCTTCCTACGAGCAGTACTGC. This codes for CASSLEQGASYEQYC.

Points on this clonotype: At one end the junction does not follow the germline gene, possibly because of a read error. The CDR3 here is CATSNSTGAESYGYTF. The CDR3 DNA is TGCGCCACCAGTAATTCTACAGGGGCGGAGAGTTATGGCTACACCTTC. The gene calls are TRBV24-1 and TRBJ1-2, with 7 bases matching TRBD1. The length of the CDR3 is 16 residues. Germline V gives CDR1 KGHDR, CDR2 SFDVKD.